This T cell receptor beta chain was obtained from a study of STAT5B mutations in CD4+ large granular lymphocyte leukemia. At the level of the study: The CDR3 'QG' motif was associated with a particular HLA allele among healthy donors.

Germline-derived CDR1 and CDR2 are LNHDA and SQIVND (reference sequence). The CDR3 has 16 residues. V was shortened by 6 bases and J by 4 bases, with 19 bases between the two germline ends. Profiling relied on immunoSEQ multiplex PCR, and the TCRdb table lists in-frame clones only, not all of them. Found here are around 20,000 clones, less than 80% of them singletons; the top ten hold less than 5%. A few counts support this clone. What it recognizes is unknown. General study points: Without putative leukemic clones, patient CD4-sorted repertoires remained more clonal than healthy CD4+ repertoires.

The sequencing input was CD4+ T cells from blood buffy coats. This TCR came from a human donor in good health. The chain recombines TRBV19 with TRBJ1-5; TRBD1 might be the D (5 bases). CDR3 in DNA: TGTGCCAGTAGCCTTAGACGGCAGGGTCATAATCAGCCCCAGCATTTT. Translated, it gives CASSLRRQGHNQPQHF.